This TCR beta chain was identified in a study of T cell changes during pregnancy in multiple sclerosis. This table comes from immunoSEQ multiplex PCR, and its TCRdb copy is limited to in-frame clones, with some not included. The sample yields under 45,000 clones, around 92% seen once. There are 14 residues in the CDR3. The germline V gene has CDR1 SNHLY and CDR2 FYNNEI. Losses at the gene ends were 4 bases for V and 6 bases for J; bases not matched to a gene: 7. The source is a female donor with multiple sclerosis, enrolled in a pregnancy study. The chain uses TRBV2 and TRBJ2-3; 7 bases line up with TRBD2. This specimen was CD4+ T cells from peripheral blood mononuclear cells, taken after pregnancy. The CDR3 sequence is CASSVGGTADTQYF. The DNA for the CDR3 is TGTGCCAGCAGTGTGGGGGGGACCGCCGATACGCAGTATTTT.